Listed below are T cell receptor beta chains from one sample, sequenced in a study of response to subunit inactivated influenza vaccine. One entry per CDR3 protein, called by TCRdb with MiXCR from the RT-PCR reads. Here the sample spans fewer than 250,000 distinct CDR3 sequences, around an eighth being singletons. The input for sequencing was CD8+ T cells sorted from PBMCs, taken about 5 days after vaccination. The receptor set was obtained from a man between 45 and 60 years old who received an inactivated influenza vaccine. Both conserved end residues are part of each CDR3. The D gene is left open where the match is weak. Rows give clone size only sometimes, using once, few, many, or a class for an expanded clone.

TRBJ2-5 . TRBV7-6 . CASSLGLMETQYF TGTGCCAGCAGCTTAGGACTTATGGAGACCCAGTACTTC
TRBJ2-7 . TRBV7-9 TRBD1 CASGAGGSYEQYF TGTGCCAGCGGGGCAGGGGGCTCCTACGAGCAGTACTTC
TRBJ2-3 . TRBV4-2 TRBD2 CASSQAGTNTDTQYF TGTGCCAGCAGCCAAGCCGGGACTAATACAGATACGCAGTATTTT
TRBJ2-3 many TRBV29-1 TRBD2 CSVVSGSAQYF TGCAGCGTCGTCAGCGGGAGCGCGCAGTATTTT
TRBJ2-7 few TRBV3-1 TRBD2 CASSQEVTLAGALGEQYF TGTGCCAGCAGCCAAGAGGTGACCCTAGCGGGAGCACTCGGCGAGCAGTACTTC
TRBJ2-3 few TRBV20-1 . CSARDLARVLFDTDTQYF TGCAGTGCTAGAGATCTGGCTAGAGTACTATTCGACACAGATACGCAGTATTTT
TRBJ2-3 . TRBV28 . CASSLLTRLLASTDTQYF TGTGCCAGCAGTTTGTTAACTCGACTACTAGCCAGCACAGATACGCAGTATTTT
TRBJ2-1 . TRBV11-2 . CASSLDYPSEQFF TGTGCCAGCAGCTTAGATTACCCAAGTGAGCAGTTCTTC
TRBJ2-7 . TRBV4-3 TRBD2 CASSQDFGVGLRTSGLEQYF TGCGCCAGCAGCCAAGATTTCGGGGTTGGTCTTCGGACTAGCGGTCTGGAGCAGTACTTC
TRBJ2-2 . TRBV20-1 TRBD2 CSASRTGGSGELFF TGCAGTGCTAGTAGGACGGGAGGTTCCGGGGAGCTGTTTTTT
TRBJ2-5 . TRBV15 TRBD2 CATSIGGRWETQYF TGTGCCACCAGCATAGGCGGGAGATGGGAGACCCAGTACTTC
TRBJ2-6 few TRBV7-9 TRBD1 CASSGWDRAGANVLTF TGTGCCAGCAGCGGCTGGGACAGGGCTGGGGCCAACGTCCTGACTTTC
TRBJ2-3 many TRBV29-1 . CSVQGPGADTQYF TGCAGCGTCCAGGGCCCGGGGGCAGATACGCAGTATTTT
TRBJ2-7 few TRBV4-3 TRBD1 CASSQDRTGLYEQYF TGCGCCAGCAGCCAAGACCGGACAGGGTTGTACGAGCAGTACTTC
TRBJ2-2 . TRBV5-1 . CASSLGMNTGELFF TGCGCCAGCAGCTTGGGGATGAACACCGGGGAGCTGTTTTTT
TRBJ2-2 . TRBV7-8 . CASSLAQTGELFF TGTGCCAGCAGCTTAGCGCAGACCGGGGAGCTGTTTTTT
TRBJ2-7 many TRBV7-9 . CASSLAGMDEQYF TGTGCCAGCAGCTTAGCAGGGATGGACGAGCAGTACTTC
TRBJ2-7 . TRBV25-1 TRBD2 CASSESTSGTHEQYF TGTGCCAGCAGTGAATCAACTAGCGGTACTCACGAGCAGTACTTC
TRBJ2-3 few TRBV7-9 TRBD2 CASSFYLAGAADTQYF TGTGCCAGCAGCTTTTACCTAGCGGGGGCGGCAGATACGCAGTATTTT
TRBJ2-2 few TRBV7-8 . CASSLVLDTGELFF TGTGCCAGCAGCTTAGTACTCGACACCGGGGAGCTGTTTTTT
TRBJ2-4 . TRBV2 TRBD1 CASSFQNRGTKNFQYF TGTGCCAGCAGTTTTCAAAACAGGGGTACCAAAAACTTTCAGTACTTC
TRBJ2-2 many TRBV29-1 . CSVLQGPGELFF TGCAGCGTTCTCCAGGGTCCCGGGGAGCTGTTTTTT
TRBJ2-1 . TRBV6-5 . CASNTRYNEQFF TGTGCCAGCAATACTAGGTACAATGAGCAGTTCTTC
TRBJ2-1 . TRBV2 . CASRQGRQTWGYNEQFF TGTGCCAGCAGGCAGGGGAGGCAGACTTGGGGGTATAATGAGCAGTTCTTC
TRBJ1-2 many TRBV7-9 . CASSPSNNYGYTF TGTGCCAGCAGCCCGAGCAACAACTATGGCTACACCTTC
TRBJ2-7 many TRBV28 TRBD2 CASSLPLTTSGRSSYEQYF TGTGCCAGCAGTTTACCCCTCACGACTAGCGGGAGGTCCTCCTACGAGCAGTACTTC
TRBJ2-5 . TRBV4-2 TRBD2 CATSPTSGVQETQYF TGTGCCACCTCCCCGACTAGCGGAGTCCAAGAGACCCAGTACTTC
TRBJ2-5 few TRBV27 TRBD2 CASSRAPSGGETQYF TGTGCCAGCAGCAGGGCGCCTTCGGGGGGAGAGACCCAGTACTTC
TRBJ2-1 few TRBV5-1 . CASISERAEQFF TGCGCCAGCATCTCAGAGCGCGCTGAGCAGTTCTTC
TRBJ2-3 many TRBV20-1 . CSAREITDTQYF TGCAGTGCTAGAGAAATCACAGATACGCAGTATTTT
TRBJ1-5 few TRBV12-3/TRBV12-4 TRBD1 CASSLIGQGFGHQHF TGTGCCAGCAGTTTAATCGGACAGGGGTTTGGTCACCAGCATTTT
TRBJ2-7 few TRBV27 TRBD2 CASSLSPSGGRYEQYF TGTGCCAGCAGTTTATCCCCTAGCGGGGGACGTTACGAGCAGTACTTC
TRBJ1-2 few TRBV12-3/TRBV12-4 . CASSPVQGRRNYGYTF TGTGCCAGCAGTCCCGTTCAGGGACGGCGTAACTATGGCTACACCTTC
TRBJ2-3 . TRBV27 TRBD2 CASSFVAGGQDTQYF TGTGCCAGCAGTTTCGTTGCGGGGGGGCAAGATACGCAGTATTTT
TRBJ2-1 many TRBV7-2 TRBD2 CASSWRWDYTRMDEQFF TGTGCCAGCAGCTGGAGGTGGGACTACACGAGGATGGATGAGCAGTTCTTC
TRBJ2-7 . TRBV5-6 . CASSLGQSPSYEQYF TGTGCCAGCAGCTTGGGCCAGAGCCCCTCCTACGAGCAGTACTTC
TRBJ1-6 . TRBV2 TRBD1 CASSGTGNRPPLHF TGTGCCAGCAGTGGGACAGGGAATAGGCCACCCCTCCACTTT
TRBJ2-3 . TRBV12-3/TRBV12-4 . CASSLAPQRTDTQYF TGTGCCAGCAGTTTAGCTCCGCAACGCACAGATACGCAGTATTTT
TRBJ2-1 few TRBV6-1 . CASSPLQAAYNEQFF TGTGCCAGCAGCCCCCTACAGGCAGCCTACAATGAGCAGTTCTTC
TRBJ2-7 few TRBV3-1 . CASSQAGPSYEQYF TGTGCCAGCAGCCAAGCGGGACCCTCCTACGAGCAGTACTTC
TRBJ2-2 . TRBV19 . CASSTEGWDTGELFF TGTGCCAGTAGTACTGAGGGATGGGACACCGGGGAGCTGTTTTTT
TRBJ2-3 . TRBV25-1 . CASSVGRADTQYF TGTGCCAGCAGTGTAGGAAGAGCAGATACGCAGTATTTT